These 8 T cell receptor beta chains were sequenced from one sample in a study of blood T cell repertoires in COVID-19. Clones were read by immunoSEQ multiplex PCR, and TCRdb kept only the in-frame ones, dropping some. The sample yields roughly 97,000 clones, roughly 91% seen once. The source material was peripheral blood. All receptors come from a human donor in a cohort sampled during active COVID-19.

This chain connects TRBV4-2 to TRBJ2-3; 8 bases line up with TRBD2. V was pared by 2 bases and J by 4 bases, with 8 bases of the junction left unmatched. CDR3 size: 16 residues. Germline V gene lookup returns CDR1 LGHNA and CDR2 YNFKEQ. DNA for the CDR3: TGTGCCAGCAGCCAAAGGATTAGCGGGGAGCCAGATACGCAGTATTTT. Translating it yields CASSQRISGEPDTQYF.

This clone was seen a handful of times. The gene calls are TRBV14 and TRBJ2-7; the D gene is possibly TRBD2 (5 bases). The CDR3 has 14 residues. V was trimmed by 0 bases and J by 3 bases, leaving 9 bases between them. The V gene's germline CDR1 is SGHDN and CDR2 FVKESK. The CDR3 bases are TGTGCCAGCAGCCAAGACCTAGCAGTCTACGAGCAGTACTTC. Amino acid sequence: CASSQDLAVYEQYF.

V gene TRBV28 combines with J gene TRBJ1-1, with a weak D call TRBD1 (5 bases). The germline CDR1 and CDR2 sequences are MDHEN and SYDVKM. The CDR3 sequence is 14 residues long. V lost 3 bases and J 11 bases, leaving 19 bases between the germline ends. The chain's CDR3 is CASSFSQMGREAFF. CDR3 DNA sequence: TGTGCCAGCAGTTTTAGTCAGATGGGGCGAGAGGCTTTCTTT.

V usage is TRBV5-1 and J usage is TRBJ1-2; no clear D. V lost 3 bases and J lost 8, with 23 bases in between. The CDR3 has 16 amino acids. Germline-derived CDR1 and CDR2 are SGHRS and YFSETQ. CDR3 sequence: CASSSKREGPLRGYTF. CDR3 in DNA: TGCGCCAGCAGCTCGAAACGAGAGGGTCCCTTACGCGGCTACACCTTC.

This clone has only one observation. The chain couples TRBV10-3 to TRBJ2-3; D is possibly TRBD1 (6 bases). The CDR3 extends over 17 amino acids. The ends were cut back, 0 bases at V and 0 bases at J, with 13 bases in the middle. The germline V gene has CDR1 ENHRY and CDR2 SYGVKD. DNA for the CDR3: TGTGCCATCAGTGAGTCATACCGGGACACTAGCACAGATACGCAGTATTTT. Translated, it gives CAISESYRDTSTDTQYF.

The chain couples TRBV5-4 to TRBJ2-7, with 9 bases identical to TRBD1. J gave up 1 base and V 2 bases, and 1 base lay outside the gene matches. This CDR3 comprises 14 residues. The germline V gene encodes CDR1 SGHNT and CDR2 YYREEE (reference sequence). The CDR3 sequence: CASSFGTGSYEQYF. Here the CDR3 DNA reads TGTGCCAGCAGCTTCGGGACAGGGTCCTACGAGCAGTACTTC.

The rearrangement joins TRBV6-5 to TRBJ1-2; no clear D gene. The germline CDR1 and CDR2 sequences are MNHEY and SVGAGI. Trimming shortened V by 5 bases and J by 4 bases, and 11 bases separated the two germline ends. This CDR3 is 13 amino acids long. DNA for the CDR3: TGTGCCAGCAGTCCCTCCGGCGGCTATGGCTACACCTTC. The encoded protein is CASSPSGGYGYTF.

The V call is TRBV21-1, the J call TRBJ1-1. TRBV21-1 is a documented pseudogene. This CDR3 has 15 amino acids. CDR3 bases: TGTGCCAGCAGCGAAAAGGGGGGGGGCTACACTGAAGCTTTCTTT. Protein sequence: CASSEKGGGYTEAFF.